Detailed here is one TCR beta chain. Antigen unknown. The protocol was immunoSEQ multiplex PCR, while the TCRdb copy is restricted to in-frame clones and leaves out a portion. The sample includes tens of thousands of clones, 80% to 85% of them seen just once. This sample is part of a study of OX40 agonist ivuxolimab in advanced cancers. Study-level information: Around 40% of patients had received prior checkpoint inhibitor therapy.

Trimming left V 2 bases short and J 0 bases short, with 6 bases between. Germline CDR1 is SGHRS and CDR2 is YFSETQ. The CDR3 sequence is 14 residues long. Study-wide results and limits: No determination was made of the antigen specificity of the expanded peripheral T cells. CD8+ T cells were the subset that, on average, had more expanded clones than CD4+.

The rearrangement joins TRBV5-1 to TRBJ2-1; D is undetermined. The receptor's source is an adult with an advanced solid tumor such as melanoma, head and neck, liver or kidney cancer. The sample in question was CD4+ or CD8+ T cells sorted from blood, obtained in a trial of the OX40 agonist ivuxolimab. The CDR3 sequence: CASSLVGSYNEQFF. The CDR3 region has the DNA TGCGCCAGCAGCTTAGTAGGCTCCTACAATGAGCAGTTCTTC.